What follows are 22 T cell receptor beta chains derived from one specimen sequenced in a study of blood T cells in healthy people across ages. A second PCR, run for roughly 7 to 11 cycles, used a sample-barcoded 5' primer plus a J-beta primer mix. Each CDR3 protein gets one entry after TCRdb re-called the 5' RACE reads with MiXCR. The table records hundreds of thousands of distinct CDR3 sequences, roughly 43% of them present only once. Sequencing input: blood. These receptors all stem from a woman aged 55-70 years in good health.

This sequence joins TRBV9 and TRBJ2-7; the match to TRBD2 covers 9 bases. Per the germline V gene, CDR1 is SGDLS and CDR2 is YYNGEE. Losses at the gene ends were 3 bases for V and 7 bases for J; bases not matched to a gene: 14. This CDR3 contains 16 residues. The chain's CDR3 is CASSDPLAGRPWEQYF. CDR3 nucleotide sequence: TGTGCCAGCAGCGATCCGCTAGCGGGACGCCCTTGGGAGCAGTACTTC.

This clonotype was observed a handful of times. V is TRBV5-1 and J is TRBJ2-2; TRBD1 agrees at 7 bases. The CDR3 length is 16 residues. Per germline, CDR1 SGHRS and CDR2 YFSETQ. J was trimmed by 2 bases and V by 2 bases; bases with no gene match: 6. The CDR3 coding sequence is TGCGCCAGCAGCTTATGGGACAGACCAAACACCGGGGAGCTGTTTTTT. Amino acids: CASSLWDRPNTGELFF.

A word on this clonotype: Possible read error: a much larger clone is one base away. V is TRBV12-3 or TRBV12-4 and J is TRBJ1-5; D not resolved. Trimming left V 3 bases short and J 0 bases short, with 15 bases between. This CDR3 spans 17 amino acids. The CDR3 reads CASSLVGGFCSNQPQHF. In DNA form, the CDR3 reads TGTGCCAGCAGTTTGGTCGGAGGGTTTTGTAGCAATCAGCCCCAGCATTTT.

The chain recombines TRBV7-2 with TRBJ2-5; unclear D gene. The CDR3 consists of 15 residues. CDR1 SGHTA and CDR2 FQGNSA come from the germline V gene. Between the trimmed V and J ends, which lost 0 bases and 2 bases, there was a span of 10 bases. The CDR3 DNA is TGTGCCAGCAGCTTAGCCCCCAACTATCAAGAGACCCAGTACTTC. It yields the protein CASSLAPNYQETQYF. Complete variable domain (other parts from reference TRBV7-2 and TRBJ2-5): GAGVSQSPSNKVTEKGKDVELRCDPISGHTALYWYRQSLGQGLEFLIYFQGNSAPDKSGLPSDRFSAERTGGSVSTLTIQRTQQEDSAVYLCASSLAPNYQETQYFGPGTRLLVL.

CDR3 DNA: TGTGCCAGCAGTGCCGGGGGGGCAGGCACCGGGGAGCTGTTTTTT. This gives the protein CASSAGGAGTGELFF. The V gene is TRBV6-2 or TRBV6-3, the J gene TRBJ2-2; 8 bases match TRBD2. Germline V CDR1 and CDR2: MNHEY, SVGEGT. The CDR3 is 15 residues long. V lost 5 bases and J lost 4; bases outside the gene matches: 6.

This clonotype was seen a handful of times. The chain recombines TRBV6-5 with TRBJ1-2, with D possibly TRBD1 on 5 matching bases. The germline V gene encodes CDR1 MNHEY and CDR2 SVGAGI. CDR3 length equals 14 residues. The V gene lost 5 bases and the J gene lost 5 bases, with 15 bases spanning the gap. The CDR3 nucleotides read TGTGCCAGCAGTCTGGGGGGGGAAGGTTATGGCTACACCTTC. Residues: CASSLGGEGYGYTF.

V usage is TRBV15 and J usage is TRBJ1-4; 10 positions match TRBD1. Unmatched junction bases numbered 11, after V lost 6 bases and J lost 7 bases. Germline CDR1 LNHNV, CDR2 YYDKDF (reference sequence). This CDR3 spans 16 amino acids. The chain's CDR3 is CATSSAGTGVFEKLFF. The CDR3 DNA reads TGTGCCACCAGTAGCGCCGGGACAGGGGTTTTTGAAAAACTGTTTTTT.

This chain joins TRBV5-6 and TRBJ2-4; D might be TRBD1 (5 bases). The CDR3 is made up of 15 amino acids. V was cut by 0 bases and J by 4 bases, with 11 bases left in between. Germline-derived CDR1 and CDR2 are SGHDT and YYEEEE. For the CDR3, the DNA is TGTGCCAGCAGCTTGGGCAGGGCCCAGAAAAACATTCAGTACTTC. This gives the protein CASSLGRAQKNIQYF.

This clonotype was seen more than once but under ten times. The rearrangement links TRBV7-9 to TRBJ1-2; unclear D gene. CDR3 length equals 13 residues. V was shortened by 2 bases and J by 4 bases, with 8 bases between the two germline ends. Germline values: CDR1 SEHNR, CDR2 FQNEAQ (reference sequence). In nucleotides, the CDR3 is TGTGCCAGCAGCTTAATGGCAGTCTATGGCTACACCTTC. Amino acids: CASSLMAVYGYTF. Complete variable domain (other parts from reference TRBV7-9 and TRBJ1-2): DTGVSQNPRHKITKRGQNVTFRCDPISEHNRLYWYRQTLGQGPEFLTYFQNEAQLEKSRLLSDRFSAERPKGSFSTLEIQRTEQGDSAMYLCASSLMAVYGYTFGSGTRLTVV.

There are a few counts of this clonotype. The chain employs TRBV7-2 and TRBJ2-1, with unresolved D. CDR1 SGHTA and CDR2 FQGNSA come from the germline V gene. CDR3 length: 12 amino acids. Trimming removed 1 base at V and 10 bases at J, with 8 bases between. The CDR3 is CASSLGAPEQFF. For the CDR3, the DNA is TGTGCCAGCAGCTTAGGGGCACCCGAGCAGTTCTTC.

This clonotype has only a few counts. The V and J genes are TRBV7-2 and TRBJ2-2; 7 positions match TRBD2. From germline, CDR1 is SGHTA and CDR2 FQGNSA. The CDR3 consists of 17 residues. J gave up 0 bases and V 5 bases, and 9 bases lay outside the gene matches. CDR3 DNA: TGTGCCAGCAGCATAGAACTAGCGCTCGCGAACACCGGGGAGCTGTTTTTT. This translates into CASSIELALANTGELFF.

The J gene is TRBJ2-3, the V gene TRBV29-1; the D is unclear. CDR1 is SQVTM, CDR2 ANQGSEA, per germline. The CDR3 consists of 13 residues. Trimming removed 2 bases at V and 3 bases at J, with 9 bases between. CDR3 protein: CSVEKSRTDTQYF. The CDR3, as DNA: TGCAGCGTTGAAAAATCCAGGACAGATACGCAGTATTTT.

J is TRBJ2-3 and V is TRBV10-3; D may match TRBD1 or TRBD2 (5 bases each). V was pared by 10 bases and J by 6 bases, with 17 bases between. The length of the CDR3 is 13 residues. The germline V gene encodes CDR1 ENHRY and CDR2 SYGVKD. Written as DNA, the CDR3 is TGTGCCACCGGGGTTAGGGGTTCGGATACGCAGTATTTT. This sequence encodes CATGVRGSDTQYF.

This clonotype was picked up a small number of times. The chain is built from TRBV7-3 and TRBJ2-3, with 8 bases lining up with TRBD2. In germline, CDR1 is SGHTA, CDR2 FQGTGA. The CDR3 is 17 amino acids. V shed 1 base, J shed 4 bases, and the junction held 10 bases outside the gene matches. CDR3 residues: CASSLKASGSSADTQYF. CDR3 sequence (DNA): TGTGCCAGCAGCTTAAAAGCCAGCGGGAGTAGCGCAGATACGCAGTATTTT.

This clonotype came up once. A much more abundant neighbour one base away suggests this may be a read error. The chain links TRBV3-1 to TRBJ2-5; D is possibly TRBD2 (6 bases). This CDR3 is 15 amino acids long. Germline assignment: CDR1 LGHDT and CDR2 YNNKEL (reference sequence). CDR3 sequence: CAGSQDKLARETQYF. CDR3 sequence (DNA): TGTGCCGGCAGCCAAGATAAACTAGCTCGGGAGACCCAGTACTTC.

To note about this clonotype: At one boundary the junction diverges from the germline segment, which might be a read error. The chain links TRBV20-1 to TRBJ2-5, with D perhaps given as TRBD1 or TRBD2 (5 bases each). The CDR3 covers 14 residues. CDR1 is DFQATT, CDR2 SNEGSKA, per germline (reference sequence). The CDR3 DNA follows: TGCAGTGCTAGAGATCGGGGCGTCCCAGAGGCCCAGTACTTC. Protein: CSARDRGVPEAQYF.

This clonotype has more than one count but fewer than ten. The chain uses TRBV6-2 or TRBV6-3 and TRBJ2-1; TRBD2 aligns across 8 bases. The J segment lost 10 bases and the V segment lost 7 bases, leaving 12 bases of the junction unmatched. Germline CDR1 reads MNHEY; CDR2 reads SVGEGT. The CDR3 is made up of 14 amino acids. Here the CDR3 DNA reads TGTGCCAGCACTTTCCAGCGGGAGCTTCAAGAGCAGTTCTTC. This translates into CASTFQRELQEQFF.

This clonotype was observed a handful of times. The chain recombines TRBV20-1 with TRBJ2-3; TRBD2 aligns across 9 bases. V was pared by 7 bases and J by 6 bases, with 11 bases of the junction left unmatched. This CDR3 spans 14 amino acids. Germline lookup yields CDR1 DFQATT and CDR2 SNEGSKA (reference sequence). The CDR3 protein is CSGHRLAGTDTQYF. CDR3 bases: TGCAGTGGCCATCGGCTAGCGGGAACGGATACGCAGTATTTT.

The chain is built from TRBV6-5 and TRBJ2-7; tentative D call: TRBD1 (6 bases). The CDR3 has 15 amino acids. The V end was cut by 6 bases, the J end by 7 bases, with 22 bases between. Per germline, CDR1 MNHEY and CDR2 SVGAGI. CDR3 DNA sequence: TGTGCCAGCAGACGCGGACAGTATGGCCCCAATGAGCAGTACTTC. It codes for CASRRGQYGPNEQYF.

Regarding this clonotype: A much larger clone differs by one base, so this may be a read error. Written as DNA, the CDR3 is TGCGGCGTTGAAGGGACGGGGGGGGGCAATGAGCAGTTCTTC. Translating it yields CGVEGTGGGNEQFF. The chain uses TRBV29-1 and TRBJ2-1; 8 bases are a match to TRBD2. CDR3 length equals 14 residues. CDR1 SQVTM and CDR2 ANQGSEA come from the germline V gene.

The CDR3 sequence is CASSHRAIYGYTF. The CDR3 DNA sequence: TGTGCCAGCAGCCACCGGGCCATCTATGGCTACACCTTC. The chain joins TRBV9 to TRBJ1-2; D remains unclear. Trimming removed 4 bases from V and 4 bases from J, with 11 bases in between. This CDR3 is 13 amino acids long. Per the germline V gene, CDR1 is SGDLS and CDR2 is YYNGEE.

This clonotype showed up just once. The chain has TRBV2 and TRBJ1-1; 11 bases fit TRBD1. V trimming: 8 bases; J trimming: 3 bases; junction bases outside the gene matches: 11. Germline CDR1 reads SNHLY; CDR2 reads FYNNEI. CDR3 length: 16 residues. DNA for the CDR3: TGTGCCAGCGGCTGGACAGGGGGCGTGGGGGACACTGAAGCTTTCTTT. Its protein product is CASGWTGGVGDTEAFF.